This T cell receptor (beta chain) was captured in a study of blood T cell repertoires in COVID-19. On the study more broadly: Sources were T cells, B-cell-depleted T cells, or PBMCs; the material itself was cDNA or gDNA.

Sequencing used immunoSEQ multiplex PCR; TCRdb keeps in-frame clones, though not all of them. The sample lists around 110,000 clones, 90% seen once, with 1.5% to 2% in the top ten. The germline V gene encodes CDR1 GTSNPN and CDR2 SVGIG (reference sequence). The CDR3 has 17 residues. V shed 0 bases and J shed 0 bases, with 15 bases lying between them. This receptor was obtained from a human donor with active COVID-19. The donor label of this sample is uncertain. Specimen: peripheral blood. This chain links TRBV30 with TRBJ2-4; D perhaps matches TRBD2 (5 bases). The CDR3 DNA follows: TGTGCCTGGAGTGTAATGTCTAGCCGGCTAGCCAAAAACATTCAGTACTTC. Residues: CAWSVMSSRLAKNIQYF.